Included here is one T cell receptor (beta chain) sequence, with context. This clone was counted a few times. Its antigen specificity is not known. Base quality data are lacking; no much larger clone is found one base away. The cohort was made up of 500 to 850 healthy bone marrow donors. Cohort members were all nominally healthy when sampled, although unrecorded immune exposures were likely present. The donor tested CMV seropositive and was one of the 289 seropositive cohort members. Every donor gave a peripheral blood sample, and the peripheral blood mononuclear cells from that sample were used for TCR beta sequencing. The Qiagen DNeasy Blood Extraction Kit was used to extract genomic DNA from the blood cell samples. The sample comes from a study of cytomegalovirus exposure and HLA in healthy donors (dated by TCRdb to 2016 to 2017). Notes on the research overall: In an earlier analysis of 587 of the donors, 250 to 350 Gb of sequence data and 120 million or so unique TCR beta sequences from 150 million to 200 million T cells were reported. A later genetic analysis took genome-wide SNP genotypes for about 55% of the roughly 700 donors and used that subset as a discovery cohort. To study patterns of TCR occurrence, a later analysis re-analyzed previously published TCR beta repertoires from around 700 donors and added high-resolution HLA genotyping. An earlier analysis of around 640 of the donors used high-throughput TCR beta sequencing to judge whether each TCR beta V gene segment behaved as functional or pseudogenic. Several DR-DQ haplotypes were treated as single units for association and clustering because of strong linkage in the cohort. Among around 400 genotyped donors of the cohort, an average of approximately 250,000 unique TCR beta nucleotide sequences were sequenced per donor, roughly 18% of them non-productive. The study aimed to test whether cataloging public T cell receptors could reveal signatures of past pathogen exposure. Besides the first cohort of around 670 subjects, a separate validation cohort made up of 90 to 150 different subjects was used. HLA typing covered class I and class II loci at four-digit resolution. Donor age, sex, ethnicity and CMV serostatus were compiled together with the repertoire data. The genetic ancestry cluster associated with self-reported Caucasian donors included 81% of the roughly 390 genotyped donors. The study used immunosequencing to profile the T cell repertoires of some 600 subjects and linked those repertoires to cytomegalovirus serostatus. Typing coverage varied by locus: 629-630 donors for A, B, C, DRB1 and DQB1; approximately 560 for DQA1; about 600 for DPA1; fewer than 480 for DPB1. All discovery cohort repertoires had been generated on a single sequencing platform. An early release that covered approximately 600 HLA-typed donors contained around 330 gigabases of sequencing data and 80 million or so unique TCR sequences. High-throughput TCR immunosequencing, statistical association of individual TCRs with disease status, and machine learning were combined to predict cytomegalovirus infection status. Rather than using new phenotypic data, the later analysis identified candidate immune exposures from TCR beta sequences and from how often those sequences occurred across donors. General conclusions and limits of the study: Some IMGT-functional V segments, including TRBV6-2 and TRBV6-3, could not be distinguished by the 87-base-pair reads and were therefore excluded. A total of around 150 TCR beta chains were listed by the study as associated with cytomegalovirus. An earlier analysis of roughly 570 of the donors showed that most TCR beta V segments appeared in productive rearrangements either about 90% or about 30% of the time, which broadly matched IMGT annotations. A cluster of highly shared sequence variants was judged likely to be a technical artifact of the sequencing pipeline. A later analysis found that HLA-associated TCR beta chains were more clonally expanded and had lower generation probabilities than equally common non-associated chains. The classifier was reported to diagnose cytomegalovirus status with high specificity and sensitivity in both the original cohort and the validation cohort. In a later analysis, the rate of TCR association differed among HLA loci, with DRB1 alleles having the most associated TCRs and HLA-C alleles having the fewest. Most TCR sequences were seen in very few donors, while some public TCRs were found in many individuals. Assigning TCR associations to individual alleles was difficult when HLA alleles, especially DR and DQ, strongly co-occurred. The presence/absence analyses assumed that sequencing depth was roughly uniform across donors, and that assumption may not be true. A further reported finding was that TCR beta sequences accurately predicted the HLA-A and HLA-B alleles for most subjects in the first cohort. A later analysis associated 15,000 or so TCR beta sequences with specific HLA alleles at a false discovery rate of 0.05. The only immune exposure information available for the cohort was CMV serostatus. In a later analysis, most CMV-associated TCR beta chains were found to appear HLA-restricted, with HLA associations seemingly driven largely by CMV exposure. In vitro tests confirmed that three of the cytomegalovirus-associated TCR beta chains recognize cytomegalovirus antigens. This cohort had only TCR beta chains sequenced, and the lack of alpha or paired-chain data limited which features could be detected. In a later genetic analysis, a missense DCLRE1C variant was associated with V-gene and J-gene trimming of TCR beta chains, and the association was replicated in an independent cohort. The authors suggested that the approach could potentially be extended to other disease states and immunological phenotypes. A later genetic analysis reported fewer N-insertions in productive TCRs among donors in an Asian-associated ancestry cluster than the 666-donor mean. Because counts were too low, roughly 16 rarely observed V segments, including chromosome 9 orphons, were excluded from the earlier analysis of about 500 of the donors. A later analysis reported that several top co-occurrence clusters appeared linked to parvovirus B19, influenza, CMV and Epstein-Barr virus. Because HLA typing was unavailable for some donors at each locus, only the typed subset was used in association tests. Correlated functional status among segregating V segments might be attributable to linkage disequilibrium, but an unknown experimental factor could not be ruled out.

Libraries were constructed by the immunoSEQ multiplex PCR assay. For the multiplex PCR, a mixture combining 60 forward primers for TCR Vbeta segments and 13 reverse primers for TCR Jbeta segments was used. Amplification of the CDR3 region of rearranged TCR beta genes was performed with a multiplex PCR assay on genomic DNA. The Illumina HiSeq System was used to sequence the amplified TCR beta libraries as 87-base-pair reads. The original methods were these. A later analysis tallied about 77 million unique TCR beta chains across the 700 or so repertoires, and about 12 million of those chains were shared by two or more donors. Raw reads were error-corrected and collapsed into unique sequences with a nearest-neighbor algorithm that merged closely related sequences to remove PCR and sequencing errors. Alignment of CDR3 sequences to IMGT reference sequences was used to assign V, D and J gene segments. For a sequence to be retained, at least a six-nucleotide match to both a V gene segment and a J gene segment was required. A rearrangement counted as productive if the CDR3 had no stop codons and remained in frame with V and J, and every other rearrangement counted as non-productive. Following IMGT convention, CDR3 was defined as the stretch from the second conserved V-encoded cysteine to the conserved J-encoded phenylalanine. The earlier analysis of about 570 of the donors excluded any sequence lacking an unambiguous match to a single V gene segment. An earlier analysis of 450 to 650 of the donors called V segments functional above 56.7% productive rearrangements and segregating when the between-donor standard deviation exceeded 5%. A statistical classification framework was built for diagnosing cytomegalovirus status from the catalog of TCR beta chain sequences. V and J gene assignment, in a later analysis, came from comparing TCR nucleotide sequences with IMGT/GENE-DB human TR gene sequences. A later analysis assigned CDR3 sequences and most-parsimonious VDJ recombination scenarios with the TCRdist pipeline. In a later analysis, every TCR beta chain was defined by the combination of its CDR3 amino acid sequence and its V-gene family, and reads without a unique V-gene family were dropped. To address suspected cross-contamination and a sequencing artifact, a later analysis removed 592 highly shared, low-generation-probability nucleotide sequences. For each public chain, a later analysis derived a clonal expansion index from normalized ranks of inferred template counts within each repertoire. A later analysis computed generation probabilities with a VDJ recombination model fitted to out-of-frame rearrangements, and checked the results against IGoR. Hypergeometric tests were used in a later analysis to score TCR-TCR, TCR-HLA and TCR-CMV co-occurrence, with a repertoire-size bias correction applied to the TCR pairs. In a later analysis, false discovery rates were estimated by permuting HLA or CMV assignments 20 times. A later analysis grouped co-occurring TCRs with DBSCAN, adding TCRdist sequence similarity when clustering within HLA-allele-positive subsets. Repertoires with fewer than 30,000 or more than 120,000 public chains, plus five repertoires with anomalous nucleotide sharing, were excluded from co-occurrence clustering. TCRdb obtained this table from immuneACCESS and retained in-frame rearrangements with V and J assigned. These tables miss some clones; where compared with another copy, unresolved V genes account for less than half of the shortfall, and the remainder is unexplained. For V, J and clone size, that table is used; D and trimming come from the DNA. This sample holds roughly 100,000 clones; about an eighth were observed only once. The ten most abundant clones make up about a sixth of the sample.

The germline V gene yields MGHDK for CDR1 and SYGVNS for CDR2. The CDR3, from cysteine to phenylalanine, totals 13 residues. Just CDR3 DNA is preserved here, 39 bases in frame from base 1. V sheds 7 bases and J sheds 7 bases, leaving 16 bases between their ends. Sequencing was done on a sample of PBMCs. The sequence links TRBV25-1 to TRBJ1-1; 6 matching bases give a weak D call of TRBD1. The sequence was obtained from a middle-aged man in good health and CMV-seropositive. The CDR3 protein sequence reads: CASIRGASGEAFF. In nucleotide form, the sequence is TGTGCCAGCATTCGGGGGGCAAGTGGTGAAGCTTTCTTT. Extended through the reference TRBV25-1 and TRBJ1-1 proteins, this CDR3 yields the full variable domain: EADIYQTPRYLVIGTGKKITLECSQTMGHDKMYWYQQDPGMELHLIHYSYGVNSTEKGDLSSESTVSRIRTEHFPLTLESARPSHTSQYLCASIRGASGEAFFGQGTRLTVV.